The rows below give T cell receptor beta chains drawn from one sample of a study of vaccination effects on CD4 cells after COVID-19. The antigens for these receptors are not known. Clones were sequenced by immunoSEQ multiplex PCR, and TCRdb holds only the in-frame ones, with some missing. Among around 46,000 clones listed, approximately 65% were seen once. The source was CD4+ T cells from PBMCs cultured without peptide, collected before COVID-19 vaccination. The receptors stem from a human donor who received a COVID-19 vaccine. Both conserved end residues are part of each CDR3. The D gene is left open where the match is weak. Size values are once, few and many counts, or a class for expanded clones, and some rows have none.

.,TRBV11-2,TRBJ2-2,.,TGTGCCAGCAGCCCGCATGTCACCGGGGAGCTGTTTTTT,CASSPHVTGELFF
.,TRBV5-1,TRBJ2-5,.,TGCGCCAGCAGCTGGCGGATCCTGACAGGTGGGGAGACCCAGTACTTC,CASSWRILTGGETQYF
once,TRBV7-3,TRBJ2-1,TRBD1,TGTGCCAGCAGCTTTAATAGGGACAGGATCAATGAGCAGTTCTTC,CASSFNRDRINEQFF
.,TRBV4-3,TRBJ2-7,.,TGCGCCAGCAGCCAAGCGGCCGGGCTTGGTTTCCCCTACGAGCAGTACTTC,CASSQAAGLGFPYEQYF
.,TRBV9,TRBJ1-3,.,TGTGCCAGCGGGATGGCGGGGAGCTCTGGAAACACCATATATTTT,CASGMAGSSGNTIYF
.,TRBV19,TRBJ1-1,.,TGTGCCAGTAGTATCTCGTGGGACACTGAAGCTTTCTTT,CASSISWDTEAFF
few,TRBV18,TRBJ2-1,.,TGTGCCAGCTCACCTCCCTCGACGGGGAGGAATGAGCAGTTCTTC,CASSPPSTGRNEQFF
once,TRBV3-1/TRBV3-2,TRBJ1-2,.,TGTGCCAGCAGCCCTGGCCCTAACTATGGCTACACCTTC,CASSPGPNYGYTF
.,TRBV6-5,TRBJ2-1,TRBD1,TGTGCCAGCAGTTCTCAACAGGGGGCGATTACCTATGAGCAGTTCTTC,CASSSQQGAITYEQFF
.,TRBV5-4,TRBJ2-3,.,TGTGCCAGCAGCTTGCCGGGAGTAGGTACAGATACGCAGTATTTT,CASSLPGVGTDTQYF
.,TRBV5-1,TRBJ1-2,.,TGCGCCAGCAGCCCGACAGTTTACTATGGCTACACCTTC,CASSPTVYYGYTF
few,TRBV7-9,TRBJ2-7,.,TGTGCAGCGCAGGGAGACTACGAGCAGTACTTC,CAAQGDYEQYF
.,TRBV7-9,TRBJ1-1,.,TGTGCCAGCAGCTGGGGTCTGGGGGAAGCTTTCTTT,CASSWGLGEAFF
.,TRBV3-1/TRBV3-2,TRBJ1-2,.,TGTGCCAGCAGCTTGGGGGCTTTCTATGGCTACACCTTC,CASSLGAFYGYTF
.,TRBV29-1,TRBJ2-1,TRBD1,TGCAGCGTTGAAAGACGGGACAGGGCCTACAATGAGCAGTTCTTC,CSVERRDRAYNEQFF
.,TRBV7-2,TRBJ2-7,.,TGTGCCAGCAGCTTAGGAGGAGCCTCCTACGAGCAGTACTTC,CASSLGGASYEQYF
.,TRBV4-2,TRBJ2-7,.,TGTGCCAGCAGCCAAGTTCTTATCCTTCAGGGGAGCACCTACGAGCAGTACTTC,CASSQVLILQGSTYEQYF
.,TRBV7-8,TRBJ1-2,.,TGTGCCAGCAGCTTAGGAACAGGGCGAAACTATGGCTACACCTTC,CASSLGTGRNYGYTF
.,TRBV6-1,TRBJ1-6,.,TGTGCCAGCAGTGAGGCCAGGGAGGGAAATTCACCCCTCCACTTT,CASSEAREGNSPLHF
few,TRBV7-2,TRBJ1-6,TRBD1,TGTGCCAGCAGCTCATTAGGGACAGACAAGGATTCACCCCTCCACTTT,CASSSLGTDKDSPLHF
.,TRBV4-2,TRBJ2-1,TRBD2,TGTGCCAGCAGCCAAGGGGAGCGGGGGGGTTTCAATGAGCAGTTCTTC,CASSQGERGGFNEQFF
.,TRBV28,TRBJ1-3,TRBD1,TGTGCCAGCGCCGGACAGGGTTCGGGGGGAAACACCATATATTTT,CASAGQGSGGNTIYF
.,TRBV15,TRBJ1-1,.,TGTGCCACCAGCAGAGATCTGGGCAGGGCCCCTGAAGCTTTCTTT,CATSRDLGRAPEAFF
few,TRBV12-5,TRBJ1-2,.,TGTGCTAGTGACCAGGACAGCCTCTATGGCTACACCTTC,CASDQDSLYGYTF
few,TRBV10-3,TRBJ1-1,TRBD1,TGTGCCATCAGTGAGCGGAGGACAGGCGGGAACACTGAAGCTTTCTTT,CAISERRTGGNTEAFF
.,TRBV5-1,TRBJ1-1,.,TGCGCCAGCAGTTCTCTAGACTCGAACACTGAAGCTTTCTTT,CASSSLDSNTEAFF
.,TRBV11-2,TRBJ2-3,TRBD2,TGTGCCAGCAGCTTAGGCACTAGCGCCCGCACAGATACGCAGTATTTT,CASSLGTSARTDTQYF
medium-sized,TRBV7-9,TRBJ2-3,.,TGTGCCAGCAGCCTCACAGATACGCAGTATTTT,CASSLTDTQYF